These T cell receptor beta chains were read from a single sample in a study of blood T cell repertoires in COVID-19. This table comes from immunoSEQ multiplex PCR, and its TCRdb copy is limited to in-frame clones, with some not included. Of 310,000 or so clones in the sample, around nine tenths were seen once. Sample: peripheral blood. These receptors were obtained from a man between 65 and 85 years old with acute or convalescent COVID-19. CDR3s include the opening cysteine and the closing phenylalanine or tryptophan. D genes are given only for firm matches. Clone size is given for some rows only: seen once, a few or many times, or a class if the clone is expanded.

J gene,D gene,clone size,V gene,CDR3 protein,CDR3 DNA
TRBJ1-2,.,.,TRBV28,CASSLDRVYGYTF,TGTGCCAGCAGTTTAGATCGGGTCTATGGCTACACCTTC
TRBJ2-7,TRBD1,.,TRBV9,CASSPNSRGLQYF,TGTGCCAGCAGCCCGAACTCCAGGGGGCTTCAGTACTTC
TRBJ2-1,TRBD2,.,TRBV6-5,CASKGRGAPYNEQFF,TGTGCCAGCAAGGGGCGGGGGGCTCCTTACAATGAGCAGTTCTTC
TRBJ1-2,TRBD1,.,TRBV6-5,CASTKTGAGTYGYTF,TGTGCCAGCACCAAAACAGGGGCCGGCACATATGGCTACACCTTC
TRBJ2-1,TRBD2,.,TRBV7-2,CASSSRGGAGNEQFF,TGTGCCAGCAGCTCGCGGGGGGGCGCGGGCAATGAGCAGTTCTTC
TRBJ1-3,TRBD1,.,TRBV5-1,CASSLQGASSGNTIYF,TGCGCCAGCAGCTTACAGGGGGCAAGCTCTGGAAACACCATATATTTT
TRBJ2-1,.,.,TRBV27,CASSSGSYSYNEQFF,TGTGCCAGCAGTTCGGGTAGCTACTCCTACAATGAGCAGTTCTTC
TRBJ2-3,.,.,TRBV3-1/TRBV3-2,CASSQDVGGPRTDTQYF,TGTGCCAGCAGCCAAGATGTAGGGGGACCCCGCACAGATACGCAGTATTTT
TRBJ1-2,.,.,TRBV3-1/TRBV3-2,CASSQVGGEVGYTF,TGTGCCAGCAGCCAAGTTGGCGGAGAGGTCGGCTACACCTTC
TRBJ1-5,.,.,TRBV6-1,CASSEMAGRNQPQHF,TGTGCCAGCAGTGAAATGGCAGGTCGTAATCAGCCCCAGCATTTT
TRBJ2-7,.,.,TRBV28,CASSESGRSYEQYF,TGTGCCAGCAGTGAGTCAGGGCGCTCCTACGAGCAGTACTTC
TRBJ2-7,TRBD1,.,TRBV19,CASSPGTVPYEQYF,TGTGCCAGTAGTCCCGGGACAGTACCCTACGAGCAGTACTTC
TRBJ2-1,.,.,TRBV5-8,CASTLGEAVDEQFF,TGTGCCAGCACCCTCGGGGAGGCGGTAGATGAGCAGTTCTTC
TRBJ2-3,TRBD2,few,TRBV2,CASTGLAGGASTDTQYF,TGTGCCAGCACGGGACTAGCGGGGGGCGCAAGCACAGATACGCAGTATTTT
TRBJ1-1,.,.,TRBV19,CASSSLMNTEAFF,TGTGCCAGTAGTTCCTTAATGAACACTGAAGCTTTCTTT
TRBJ1-4,.,.,TRBV7-9,CASSSGGLVGEKLFF,TGTGCCAGCAGCTCTGGGGGCTTGGTTGGTGAAAAACTGTTTTTT
TRBJ2-5,TRBD2,few,TRBV18,CASSPRAGGPETQYF,TGTGCCAGCTCACCAAGAGCGGGGGGGCCGGAGACCCAGTACTTC
TRBJ1-6,.,.,TRBV4-1,CASSQGRTQGGSPLHF,TGCGCCAGCAGCCAAGGTCGTACACAGGGCGGTTCACCCCTCCACTTT
TRBJ1-6,.,.,TRBV2,CASSGQSSYNSPLHF,TGTGCCAGCAGCGGACAGAGCTCCTATAATTCACCCCTCCACTTT
TRBJ2-3,.,.,TRBV24-1,CATSAPSSGTDTQYF,TGTGCCACCAGTGCCCCGAGTAGCGGCACAGATACGCAGTATTTT
TRBJ1-1,TRBD1,few,TRBV7-2,CASSIDREGEAFF,TGTGCCAGCAGCATAGACAGGGAAGGGGAAGCTTTCTTT
TRBJ1-2,.,.,TRBV5-1,CASSAGGVDYGYTF,TGCGCCAGCAGCGCGGGGGGGGTGGACTATGGCTACACCTTC
TRBJ1-6,.,.,TRBV2,CASSREGTYNSPLHF,TGTGCCAGTTCCCGGGAGGGGACTTATAATTCACCCCTCCACTTT
TRBJ2-3,.,.,TRBV11-1,CASSVSSKAQYF,TGTGCCAGCAGCGTCTCTAGTAAGGCGCAGTATTTT
TRBJ2-2,TRBD1,.,TRBV5-1,CASRPGQGNTGELFF,TGCGCCAGCAGGCCGGGACAGGGAAACACCGGGGAGCTGTTTTTT
TRBJ1-2,.,.,TRBV30,CAWSVLGYGYTF,TGTGCCTGGAGTGTACTTGGCTATGGCTACACCTTC
TRBJ2-2,TRBD1,.,TRBV9,CASSRDRVGTGELFF,TGTGCCAGCAGCCGGGACAGGGTAGGAACCGGGGAGCTGTTTTTT
TRBJ2-7,TRBD1,.,TRBV5-1,CASSLGGTAISYEQYF,TGCGCCAGCAGCTTGGGAGGGACAGCGATCTCCTACGAGCAGTACTTC
TRBJ1-5,TRBD1,.,TRBV6-1,CASSETGGWQPQHF,TGTGCCAGCAGTGAGACAGGGGGTTGGCAGCCCCAGCATTTT
TRBJ2-3,TRBD2,few,TRBV4-2,CASSRLSSGGGGDTQYF,TGTGCCAGCAGCCGGTTGTCAAGCGGGGGCGGAGGAGATACGCAGTATTTT
TRBJ2-5,.,.,TRBV5-6,CASSSLSSQETQYF,TGTGCCAGCAGCTCTTTGTCTTCCCAAGAGACCCAGTACTTC
TRBJ1-3,TRBD1,.,TRBV19,CASTLTGQVVHSGNTIYF,TGTGCCAGTACCTTAACCGGACAGGTCGTCCACTCTGGAAACACCATATATTTT
TRBJ2-3,.,.,TRBV19,CASSIKGLDTQYF,TGTGCCAGTAGTATCAAGGGACTAGATACGCAGTATTTT
TRBJ1-2,TRBD1,.,TRBV4-2,CASSPGQGDSYTF,TGTGCCAGCAGCCCCGGACAGGGTGATAGCTACACCTTC
TRBJ1-5,.,.,TRBV19,CASSITGREPQHF,TGTGCCAGTAGTATAACAGGGCGGGAGCCCCAGCATTTT
TRBJ2-2,.,.,TRBV10-3,CATNARVGKEANTGELFF,TGTGCCACCAACGCTCGGGTTGGTAAAGAAGCGAACACCGGGGAGCTGTTTTTT
TRBJ2-3,TRBD2,.,TRBV5-1,CASSPLWTSDRTDTQYF,TGCGCCAGCAGCCCCCTGTGGACTAGCGATCGCACAGATACGCAGTATTTT
TRBJ2-3,TRBD2,once,TRBV5-4,CASSLGARGGDTQYF,TGTGCCAGCAGCTTGGGAGCGCGGGGGGGTGATACGCAGTATTTT
TRBJ1-6,.,.,TRBV6-5,CASSSNSGGVSPLHF,TGTGCCAGCAGTTCCAACTCCGGAGGGGTTTCACCCCTCCACTTT
TRBJ1-2,TRBD1,.,TRBV29-1,CSVVQGSNYGYTF,TGCAGCGTTGTACAGGGGTCTAACTATGGCTACACCTTC
TRBJ1-6,.,.,TRBV5-1,CASSLLSGESPLHF,TGCGCCAGCAGCTTGTTGTCAGGGGAATCACCCCTCCACTTT
TRBJ1-1,.,.,TRBV28,CASSLLGQRNTEAFF,TGTGCCAGCAGTCTCCTGGGCCAAAGGAACACTGAAGCTTTCTTT
TRBJ1-2,TRBD1,.,TRBV19,CASRTRQGAEHYGYTF,TGTGCCAGTAGGACACGACAGGGGGCAGAACACTATGGCTACACCTTC
TRBJ2-7,.,few,TRBV21-1,CASSKRVRSYEQYF,TGTGCCAGCAGCAAGAGGGTCAGGAGCTACGAGCAGTACTTC
TRBJ2-3,TRBD2,.,TRBV6-4,CASRNPTSGRVSVTDTQYF,TGTGCCAGCAGAAACCCAACTAGCGGGAGAGTGAGTGTCACAGATACGCAGTATTTT
TRBJ1-6,.,many,TRBV27,CASSLPGSPLHF,TGTGCCAGCAGTTTACCGGGTTCACCCCTCCACTTT
TRBJ1-2,TRBD1,.,TRBV29-1,CSVEKGQGARGFF,TGCAGCGTTGAGAAAGGACAGGGGGCAAGAGGTTTTTTC
TRBJ1-2,.,once,TRBV28,CATLRPGYGYTF,TGTGCCACCCTAAGACCCGGGTACGGCTACACCTTC